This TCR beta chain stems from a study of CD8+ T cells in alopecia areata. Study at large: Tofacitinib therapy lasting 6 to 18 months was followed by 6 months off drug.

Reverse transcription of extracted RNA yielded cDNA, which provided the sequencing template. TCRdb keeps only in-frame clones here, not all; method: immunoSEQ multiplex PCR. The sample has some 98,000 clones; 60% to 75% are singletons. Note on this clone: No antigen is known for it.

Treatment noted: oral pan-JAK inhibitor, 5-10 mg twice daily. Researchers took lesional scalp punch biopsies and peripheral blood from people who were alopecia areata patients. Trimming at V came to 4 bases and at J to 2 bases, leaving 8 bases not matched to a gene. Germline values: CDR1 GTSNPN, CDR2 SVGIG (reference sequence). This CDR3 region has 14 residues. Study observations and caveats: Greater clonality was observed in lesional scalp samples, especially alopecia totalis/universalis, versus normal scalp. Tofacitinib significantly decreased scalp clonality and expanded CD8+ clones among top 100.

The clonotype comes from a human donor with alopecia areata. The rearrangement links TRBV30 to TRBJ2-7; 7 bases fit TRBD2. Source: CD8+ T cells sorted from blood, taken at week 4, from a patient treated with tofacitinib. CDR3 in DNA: TGTGCCTGGACGCTCGGGGGGACCACCTACGAGCAGTACTTC. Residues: CAWTLGGTTYEQYF. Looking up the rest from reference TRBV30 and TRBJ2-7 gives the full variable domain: SQTIHQWPATLVQPVGSPLSLECTVEGTSNPNLYWYRQAAGRGLQLLFYSVGIGQISSEVPQNLSASRPQDRQFILSSKKLLLSDSGFYLCAWTLGGTTYEQYFGPGTRLTVT.